These T cell receptor beta chains were read from a single sample in a study of T cells in localized non-small cell lung cancer. Profiled with immunoSEQ multiplex PCR; TCRdb holds only in-frame clones, not every one. Counted here are 20,000 to 25,000 clones, around 88% occurring once; the ten biggest clones make up 4.5% to 7%. The input for sequencing was peripheral blood, taken before any cancer treatment. The receptors derive from a male donor aged 60 or over with stage II squamous cell lung carcinoma. Each CDR3 is given with its conserved first and last residue. A D gene is named only where the DNA matches it firmly. Where a row states a size, it is once, few, many or the class of an expanded clone; other rows omit it.

clone size,D gene,V gene,J gene,CDR3 protein,CDR3 DNA
NA,TRBD2,TRBV18,TRBJ2-7,CASSPSGDSYEQYF,TGTGCCAGCTCTCCTAGCGGGGATTCCTACGAGCAGTACTTC
NA,NA,TRBV7-6,TRBJ1-1,CASSLAGANTEAFF,TGTGCCAGCAGCTTGGCAGGGGCCAACACTGAAGCTTTCTTT
NA,NA,TRBV7-8,TRBJ2-7,CASSLRARPHEQYF,TGTGCCAGCAGCTTACGAGCTAGGCCCCACGAGCAGTACTTC
few,NA,TRBV2,TRBJ2-7,CASSEQFYEQYF,TGTGCCAGCAGTGAACAGTTCTACGAGCAGTACTTC
NA,NA,TRBV12-5,TRBJ2-3,CASGFGTATDTQYF,TGTGCTAGTGGTTTCGGGACGGCCACAGATACGCAGTATTTT
NA,TRBD2,TRBV29-1,TRBJ2-3,CSAPRGSGTSSTDTQYF,TGCAGCGCCCCCCGAGGGTCCGGGACTAGCAGCACAGATACGCAGTATTTT
once,TRBD1,TRBV5-1,TRBJ2-1,CASSPARQGVGHNEQFF,TGCGCCAGCAGCCCAGCAAGACAGGGAGTGGGACACAATGAGCAGTTCTTC
NA,NA,TRBV7-2,TRBJ2-2,CASSLEGGRAARELFF,TGTGCCAGCAGCTTAGAGGGCGGGCGAGCGGCCCGGGAGCTGTTTTTT
few,NA,TRBV19,TRBJ2-2,CATKPQGNTGELFF,TGTGCCACCAAACCCCAGGGTAACACCGGGGAGCTGTTTTTT
few,NA,TRBV7-2,TRBJ2-1,CASSLDTNEQFF,TGTGCCAGCAGCTTAGACACCAATGAGCAGTTCTTC
NA,NA,TRBV6-1,TRBJ1-5,CASSEDPGRAGSNQPQHF,TGTGCCAGCAGTGAAGACCCAGGCAGGGCGGGAAGCAATCAGCCCCAGCATTTT
NA,NA,TRBV27,TRBJ2-3,CASSQTGSRGTDTQYF,TGTGCCAGCAGTCAAACCGGGTCCCGAGGCACAGATACGCAGTATTTT
NA,NA,TRBV7-3,TRBJ1-1,CASSLQGRMNTEAFF,TGTGCCAGCAGCTTACAGGGGCGGATGAACACTGAAGCTTTCTTT
NA,TRBD1,TRBV10-1,TRBJ2-7,CASSESMRQGMYEQYF,TGCGCCAGCAGTGAGTCAATGCGACAGGGAATGTACGAGCAGTACTTC
NA,NA,TRBV6-5,TRBJ2-7,CASSYKQTYEQYF,TGTGCCAGCAGTTACAAGCAGACCTACGAGCAGTACTTC
once,NA,TRBV7-2,TRBJ1-5,CASSPTGASSNQPQHF,TGTGCCAGCAGCCCCACCGGGGCCAGTAGCAATCAGCCCCAGCATTTT
NA,TRBD2,TRBV19,TRBJ2-5,CASSTTSGRMETQYF,TGTGCCAGTAGCACTACTAGCGGGAGAATGGAGACCCAGTACTTC
once,NA,TRBV28,TRBJ1-2,CASSSEAGQIYGYTF,TGTGCCAGCAGCTCCGAGGCGGGCCAGATTTATGGCTACACCTTC
NA,NA,TRBV19,TRBJ1-2,CASSTSGVSYGYTF,TGTGCCAGTAGTACCTCAGGGGTTTCTTATGGCTACACCTTC
NA,NA,TRBV14,TRBJ2-7,CASSQDVGYEQYF,TGTGCCAGCAGCCAAGATGTCGGCTACGAGCAGTACTTC
NA,NA,TRBV6-5,TRBJ1-1,CASSDSARGEAFF,TGTGCCAGCAGTGACTCTGCAAGGGGAGAAGCTTTCTTT
medium-sized,NA,TRBV19,TRBJ2-2,CASKKGLNTGELFF,TGTGCTAGTAAAAAGGGACTGAACACCGGGGAGCTGTTTTTT
NA,NA,TRBV7-3,TRBJ2-5,CASSPHPEETQYF,TGTGCCAGCAGCCCCCACCCCGAAGAGACCCAGTACTTC
NA,NA,TRBV5-5,TRBJ2-5,CASSLYRVGETQYF,TGTGCCAGCAGCTTGTACAGGGTCGGGGAGACCCAGTACTTC
NA,NA,TRBV4-1,TRBJ1-4,CASSQPIKTNEKLFF,TGCGCCAGCAGCCAACCCATAAAAACTAATGAAAAACTGTTTTTT
once,TRBD1,TRBV10-3,TRBJ2-2,CAFRGTGTGNTGELFF,TGTGCCTTCCGGGGGACCGGGACAGGGAACACCGGGGAGCTGTTTTTT
NA,NA,TRBV5-4,TRBJ2-3,CASSQYSTDTQYF,TGTGCCAGCAGCCAATATAGCACAGATACGCAGTATTTT
NA,TRBD1,TRBV7-9,TRBJ2-1,CASSLTGGLVNEQFF,TGTGCCAGCAGCTTGACAGGGGGCTTGGTGAATGAGCAGTTCTTC
NA,TRBD2,TRBV6-5,TRBJ2-1,CASSFGLGNEQFF,TGTGCCAGCAGTTTTGGACTAGGCAATGAGCAGTTCTTC
NA,NA,TRBV19,TRBJ2-7,CASSIGGQRYF,TGTGCCAGTAGTATAGGAGGGCAGCGGTACTTC
NA,NA,TRBV5-4,TRBJ2-4,CASSSTPEDIQYF,TGTGCCAGCAGCTCCACCCCCGAGGACATTCAGTACTTC
NA,NA,TRBV19,TRBJ2-2,CASSITTGELFF,TGTGCCAGTAGTATAACCACCGGGGAGCTGTTTTTT
NA,TRBD2,TRBV5-4,TRBJ2-2,CASSSGLADFTGELFF,TGTGCCAGTAGCTCCGGTCTAGCGGATTTCACCGGGGAGCTGTTTTTT
few,NA,TRBV7-3,TRBJ2-2,CASSSPGGGELFF,TGTGCCAGCAGCTCCCCCGGGGGCGGGGAGCTGTTTTTT
few,NA,TRBV2,TRBJ2-2,CASANLDITGELFF,TGTGCCAGCGCCAACCTCGATATCACCGGGGAGCTGTTTTTT
NA,NA,TRBV19,TRBJ1-3,CASSIFGRNVGNTIYF,TGTGCCAGTAGTATATTCGGTCGAAACGTCGGAAACACCATATATTTT
NA,NA,TRBV7-9,TRBJ2-7,CASSLGRGYEQYF,TGTGCCAGCAGCTTAGGACGGGGGTACGAGCAGTACTTC
NA,TRBD2,TRBV5-1,TRBJ2-7,CASRWAGGLEEQYF,TGCGCCAGCAGATGGGCGGGAGGGTTGGAAGAGCAGTACTTC
NA,NA,TRBV11-2,TRBJ1-1,CASRPQGITEAFF,TGTGCCAGCAGGCCCCAGGGTATAACTGAAGCTTTCTTT
NA,NA,TRBV7-9,TRBJ2-1,CASSLATGREFF,TGTGCCAGCAGCTTAGCGACAGGTCGCGAGTTCTTC
NA,TRBD1,TRBV4-3,TRBJ2-1,CASSHLSGGHEQFF,TGCGCCAGCAGCCACCTCTCAGGGGGCCATGAGCAGTTCTTC
NA,NA,TRBV12-5,TRBJ1-6,CASGLRRESNPYNSPLHF,TGTGCTAGTGGCTTAAGGAGGGAGAGCAACCCCTATAATTCACCCCTCCACTTT
NA,TRBD2,TRBV7-7,TRBJ2-5,CASSGGREYQETQYF,TGTGCTAGCAGCGGGGGACGGGAGTACCAAGAGACCCAGTACTTC
NA,NA,TRBV14,TRBJ1-1,CASSQWDGSSNTEAFF,TGTGCCAGCAGCCAGTGGGACGGGAGTTCGAACACTGAAGCTTTCTTT
NA,TRBD2,TRBV9,TRBJ2-5,CASSVEWGRGETQYF,TGTGCCAGCAGCGTAGAGTGGGGGAGGGGAGAGACCCAGTACTTC
NA,TRBD2,TRBV7-2,TRBJ2-2,CASSLVASRGAGELFF,TGTGCCAGCAGCTTAGTAGCTAGCCGGGGGGCCGGGGAGCTGTTTTTT
NA,NA,TRBV7-2,TRBJ1-2,CASSLATQGSGGYTF,TGTGCCAGCAGCTTAGCAACCCAGGGTAGCGGCGGCTACACCTTC
NA,TRBD2,TRBV19,TRBJ2-1,CASSPSGLAGPLSQFF,TGTGCCAGTAGTCCCTCGGGACTAGCGGGACCATTGTCGCAGTTCTTC
NA,NA,TRBV7-3,TRBJ2-6,CASSRPGDGSGANVLTF,TGTGCCAGCAGCCGTCCCGGGGATGGCTCTGGGGCCAACGTCCTGACTTTC
NA,NA,TRBV29-1,TRBJ2-6,CSVSRSGANVLTF,TGCAGCGTTTCTCGCTCTGGGGCCAACGTCCTGACTTTC
NA,TRBD1,TRBV7-8,TRBJ2-7,CASSLPGGMNEQYF,TGTGCCAGCAGCTTACCAGGGGGCATGAACGAGCAGTACTTC
NA,NA,TRBV27,TRBJ1-2,CASSNIRDYGYTF,TGTGCCAGCAGCAACATCAGGGACTATGGCTACACCTTC
NA,NA,TRBV19,TRBJ1-1,CASKQMNTEAFF,TGTGCCAGTAAACAGATGAACACTGAAGCTTTCTTT